Listed here is a single T cell receptor (beta chain). Antigen unknown. Arm-PCR of CDR3 regions and iRepertoire HTBI primers were the basis on which TCR beta libraries were built. In TCRdb, the multiplex PCR reads were re-called with MiXCR into one record per CDR3 protein. The data hold about 470,000 distinct CDR3 sequences, with 15% observed a single time. V shed 2 bases and J shed 7 bases, with 8 bases lying between them. The CDR3 sequence is 13 residues long. Germline V gene lookup returns CDR1 KGHSH and CDR2 LQKENI. The data derive from a study of regulatory T cells in long-lasting Graves disease. Stated time point: newly diagnosed GD, antithyroid drugs for less than 3 months. Following extraction of RNA from PBMCs, that RNA was used to make the TCR library. Study outcomes and limitations: TRBV28, TRBJ1-2 and TRBJ2-5 emerged as the favored segments in persistent disease.

The same data also contributed to another study, on T cells in Graves' hyperthyroidism and ophthalmopathy. That source notes: The HTBI primer set was used in a first-round RT-PCR of the TCR CDR3. Within blood appeared most thyroid clonotypes that had expanded above 0.001.

The chain couples TRBV18 to TRBJ1-4; D is ambiguous. The TCR originated in a woman aged 25 to 45 with Graves disease. The material sequenced was peripheral blood mononuclear cells (PBMCs), taken at new diagnosis, from a patient treated with antithyroid drugs. CDR3 DNA: TGTGCCAGCTCACCAGCCTGGGGTGAAAAACTGTTTTTT. Translated, it gives CASSPAWGEKLFF.